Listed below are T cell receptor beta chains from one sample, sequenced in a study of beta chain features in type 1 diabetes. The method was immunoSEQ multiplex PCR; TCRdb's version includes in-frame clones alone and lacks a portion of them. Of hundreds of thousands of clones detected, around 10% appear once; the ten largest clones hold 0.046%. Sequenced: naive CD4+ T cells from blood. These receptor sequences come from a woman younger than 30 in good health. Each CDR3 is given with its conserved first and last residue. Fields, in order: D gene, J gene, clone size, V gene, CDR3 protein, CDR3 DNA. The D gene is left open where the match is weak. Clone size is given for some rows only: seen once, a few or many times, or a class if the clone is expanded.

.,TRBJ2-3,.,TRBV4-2,CASRISGRGGFADTQYF,TGTGCCAGCAGGATTAGCGGGCGCGGGGGCTTTGCAGATACGCAGTATTTT
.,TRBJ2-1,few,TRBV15,CATSSFSGDNEQFF,TGTGCCACCAGTAGCTTTAGCGGCGACAATGAGCAGTTCTTC
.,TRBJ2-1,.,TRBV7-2,CASSLDINEQFF,TGTGCCAGCAGCTTAGATATCAATGAGCAGTTCTTC
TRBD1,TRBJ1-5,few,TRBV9,CASSPNARQGAQHF,TGTGCCAGCAGCCCCAACGCCCGACAGGGTGCCCAGCATTTT
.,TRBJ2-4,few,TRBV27,CASSRRSPENIQYF,TGTGCCAGCAGTCGACGGAGCCCTGAAAACATTCAGTACTTC
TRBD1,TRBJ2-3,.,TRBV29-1,CSGETGLNTQYF,TGCAGCGGGGAGACAGGGCTCAATACGCAGTATTTT
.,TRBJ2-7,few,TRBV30,CAWRGQGFGEQYF,TGTGCCTGGAGAGGGCAGGGGTTTGGCGAGCAGTACTTC
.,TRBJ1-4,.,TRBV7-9,CASSRTGEKLFF,TGTGCCAGCAGCCGGACGGGTGAAAAACTGTTTTTT
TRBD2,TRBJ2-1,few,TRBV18,CASSPPSGRSEEQFF,TGTGCCAGCTCACCTCCTAGCGGGAGGTCGGAAGAGCAGTTCTTC
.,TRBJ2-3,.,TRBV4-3,CASSQDAQSTDTQYF,TGCGCCAGCAGCCAAGATGCGCAGAGCACAGATACGCAGTATTTT
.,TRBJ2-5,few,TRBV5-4,CASSLRISDETQYF,TGTGCCAGCAGCTTGAGGATATCGGATGAGACCCAGTACTTC
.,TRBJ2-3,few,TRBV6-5,CASSSIAGSDTQYF,TGTGCCAGCAGTTCCATAGCCGGTTCAGATACGCAGTATTTT
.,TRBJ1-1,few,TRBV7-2,CASSPRRGTEAFF,TGTGCCAGCAGCCCTAGGCGGGGCACTGAAGCTTTCTTT
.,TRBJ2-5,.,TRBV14,CASSQVGHQETQYF,TGTGCCAGCAGCCAAGTGGGACACCAAGAGACCCAGTACTTC
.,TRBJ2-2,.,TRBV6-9,CASRPNGELFF,TGTGCCAGCAGACCTAACGGGGAGCTGTTTTTT
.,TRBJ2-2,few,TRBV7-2,CASSLLQGTGELFF,TGTGCCAGCAGCTTATTGCAGGGTACCGGGGAGCTGTTTTTT
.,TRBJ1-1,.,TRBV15,CATSRAGIRDTEAFF,TGTGCCACCAGCAGAGCCGGGATTAGGGACACTGAAGCTTTCTTT
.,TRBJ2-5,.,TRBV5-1,CASRGHPIGETQYF,TGCGCCAGCAGGGGGCACCCCATAGGAGAGACCCAGTACTTC
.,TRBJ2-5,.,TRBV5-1,CASSIPGWDTQETQYF,TGCGCCAGCAGCATCCCGGGCTGGGACACTCAAGAGACCCAGTACTTC
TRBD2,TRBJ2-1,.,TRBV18,CASSPGLAGEQFF,TGTGCCAGCTCTCCGGGACTAGCGGGGGAGCAGTTCTTC
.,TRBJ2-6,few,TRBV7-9,CASSFGGRSGANVLTF,TGTGCCAGCAGCTTTGGGGGCCGCTCTGGGGCCAACGTCCTGACTTTC
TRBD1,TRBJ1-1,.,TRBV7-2,CASSRQGLNTEAFF,TGTGCCAGCAGCCGACAGGGGTTGAACACTGAAGCTTTCTTT
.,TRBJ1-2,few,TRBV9,CASSVEGYGYTF,TGTGCCAGCAGCGTAGAGGGATATGGCTACACCTTC
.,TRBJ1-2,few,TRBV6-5,CASGGLIRRYGYTF,TGTGCCAGCGGAGGGTTAATCCGCCGCTATGGCTACACCTTC
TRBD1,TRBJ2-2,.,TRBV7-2,CASSPQGALNTGELFF,TGTGCCAGCAGCCCACAGGGGGCATTGAACACCGGGGAGCTGTTTTTT
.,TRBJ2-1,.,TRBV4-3,CASSTLVGASSYNEQFF,TGCGCCAGCAGCACACTTGTCGGGGCCAGCTCCTACAATGAGCAGTTCTTC
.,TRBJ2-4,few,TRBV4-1,CASSQLGLAKNIQYF,TGCGCCAGCAGCCAACTCGGCCTAGCCAAAAACATTCAGTACTTC
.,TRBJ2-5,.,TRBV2,CASSEARMQETQYF,TGTGCCAGCAGTGAAGCCAGGATGCAAGAGACCCAGTACTTC
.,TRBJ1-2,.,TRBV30,CAWRTGRMGYGYTF,TGTGCCTGGAGAACGGGGAGAATGGGCTATGGCTACACCTTC
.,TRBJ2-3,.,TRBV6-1,CASSGAGTDTQYF,TGTGCCAGCAGTGGGGCAGGCACAGATACGCAGTATTTT
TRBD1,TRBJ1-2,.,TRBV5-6,CASSFTTGGYTF,TGTGCCAGCAGCTTCACTACAGGGGGTTACACCTTC
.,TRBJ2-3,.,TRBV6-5,CASSIGLSTDTQYF,TGTGCCAGCAGTATAGGTTTGAGCACAGATACGCAGTATTTT
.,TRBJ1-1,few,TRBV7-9,CASSLVSAFF,TGTGCCAGCAGCTTAGTATCGGCTTTCTTT
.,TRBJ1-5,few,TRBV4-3,CASSQERSNQPQHF,TGCGCCAGCAGCCAAGAAAGGAGCAATCAGCCCCAGCATTTT
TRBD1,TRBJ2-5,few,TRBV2,CASRGGQEETQYF,TGTGCCAGCAGAGGGGGACAGGAGGAGACCCAGTACTTC
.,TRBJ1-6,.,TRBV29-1,CSAANGRHSPLHF,TGCAGCGCCGCGAACGGAAGGCACTCACCCCTCCACTTT
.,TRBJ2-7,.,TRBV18,CASSLVMAAVRGEQYF,TGTGCCAGCTCACTCGTAATGGCAGCGGTCAGAGGCGAGCAGTACTTC
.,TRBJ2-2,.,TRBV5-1,CASSSLPTGELFF,TGCGCCAGCAGCTCCTTACCCACCGGGGAGCTGTTTTTT
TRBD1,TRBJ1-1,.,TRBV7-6,CASSLLGGANTEAFF,TGTGCCAGCAGCTTATTAGGGGGCGCGAACACTGAAGCTTTCTTT
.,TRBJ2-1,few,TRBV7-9,CASSWGTAGDEQFF,TGTGCCAGCAGCTGGGGGACCGCCGGGGATGAGCAGTTCTTC
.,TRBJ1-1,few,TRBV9,CASSVAWGYTEAFF,TGTGCCAGCAGCGTAGCTTGGGGGTACACTGAAGCTTTCTTT
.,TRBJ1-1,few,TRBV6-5,CASSYSFQMNTEAFF,TGTGCCAGCAGTTACTCGTTTCAGATGAACACTGAAGCTTTCTTT
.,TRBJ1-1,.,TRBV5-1,CASSQGPSNTEAFF,TGCGCCAGCAGCCAAGGACCCTCGAACACTGAAGCTTTCTTT
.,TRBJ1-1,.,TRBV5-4,CASSLWMNTEAFF,TGTGCCAGCAGCTTGTGGATGAACACTGAAGCTTTCTTT
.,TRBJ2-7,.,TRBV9,CASSARTGSYEQYF,TGTGCCAGCAGCGCCCGAACAGGGAGCTACGAGCAGTACTTC
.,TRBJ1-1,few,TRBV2,CASSYGRNTEAFF,TGTGCCAGCAGTTACGGCCGAAACACTGAAGCTTTCTTT
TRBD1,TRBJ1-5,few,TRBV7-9,CASSAGQGLNQPQHF,TGTGCCAGCAGCGCTGGACAGGGGCTCAATCAGCCCCAGCATTTT
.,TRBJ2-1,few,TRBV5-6,CASSLVGSSYNEQFF,TGTGCCAGCAGCTTAGTGGGGAGCTCCTACAATGAGCAGTTCTTC
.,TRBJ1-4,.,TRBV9,CASSVGQDEKLFF,TGTGCCAGCAGCGTAGGACAGGATGAAAAACTGTTTTTT
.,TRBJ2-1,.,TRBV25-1,CASSESGGSSYNEQFF,TGTGCCAGCAGTGAATCCGGAGGAAGCTCCTACAATGAGCAGTTCTTC
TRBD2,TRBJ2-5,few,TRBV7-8,CASSSRLAAQGGQYF,TGTGCCAGCAGCTCCAGACTAGCGGCCCAGGGGGGCCAGTACTTC